The clone carrying this T cell receptor (beta chain) was detected many times. TCRdb processed the RACE reads anew with MiXCR; each CDR3 protein has one entry. The repertoire holds roughly 190,000 distinct CDR3 sequences, around 24% seen once, with under 7.5% in the top ten. These data are taken from a study of human T cells and chemical hapten exposure. The CDR3 covers 17 residues. V trimming: 0 bases; J trimming: 7 bases; junction bases outside the gene matches: 7. Germline loops: CDR1 ENHRY, CDR2 SYGVKD. Time point of the sample: patch test 1, 2 weeks after DPC sensitization. Treatment noted: therapeutic diphenylcyclopropenone sensitization with weekly scalp DPC.

The chain carries TRBV10-3 and TRBJ2-4; 12 positions agree with TRBD1. Sequencing was performed on whole blood, taken in connection with sensitization to the hapten diphenylcyclopropenone (DPC). This receptor was obtained from a woman in her forties or fifties with alopecia areata. Some clones in this sample may be carry-over from other donors' samples. CDR3 nucleotides: TGTGCCATCAGTGAGTCTCCCGGGACAGGGGGCGCGAACATTCAGTACTTC. Residues: CAISESPGTGGANIQYF.